Shown below are 20 T cell receptor beta chains from a single sample sequenced in a study of identical twins. MiXCR, run by TCRdb on the 5' RACE reads, gives a single entry per CDR3 protein. The sample lists about 890,000 distinct CDR3 sequences; around 12% were seen once. These data are also associated with another study on yellow fever vaccine responses in identical twins.

The source material was PBMCs. These receptor sequences come from a young woman in good health.

The chain is built from TRBV7-9 and TRBJ2-3; 7 bases line up with TRBD2. V shed 5 bases, J shed 2 bases, and the junction held 13 bases outside the gene matches. There are 17 residues in the CDR3. Germline V CDR1 and CDR2: SEHNR, FQNEAQ (reference sequence). The CDR3 DNA follows: TGTGCCAGCAGCCTCCTCCTAGCGGTGGCCTCCACAGATACGCAGTATTTT. Its translation is CASSLLLAVASTDTQYF.

The chain is built from TRBV6-1 and TRBJ2-7; 9 nucleotides align to TRBD2. Losses at the gene ends were 5 bases for V and 2 bases for J; bases not matched to a gene: 4. CDR1 MNHNS and CDR2 SASEGT come from the germline V gene. The length of the CDR3 is 14 residues. This CDR3 reads CASSPSGEPYEQYV. The CDR3 bases are TGTGCCAGCAGTCCTAGCGGGGAACCCTACGAGCAGTACGTC.

This chain connects TRBV5-1 to TRBJ2-1; 9 bases align to TRBD2. Germline loops: CDR1 SGHRS, CDR2 YFSETQ. V lost 4 bases to trimming and J lost 7 bases; unmatched junction nucleotides: 12. CDR3 length: 16 residues. CDR3 amino acids: CASSPGGGRAINEQFF. The DNA of the CDR3 is TGCGCCAGCAGCCCCGGAGGCGGGAGGGCGATTAATGAGCAGTTCTTC.

This clonotype has more than one count but fewer than ten. V and J are TRBV7-8 and TRBJ2-3, with D tentatively TRBD2 (7 bases). The CDR3 consists of 17 residues. The V end lost 1 base, the J end lost 1 base, and 15 bases lay between the germline ends. Germline CDR1 and CDR2: SGHVS and FQNEAQ. CDR3 bases: TGTGCCAGCAGCTTAGAGGGGGGGGACCTAGGCACAGATACGCAGTATTTT. Its translation: CASSLEGGDLGTDTQYF.

This clonotype was found a few times. The chain has TRBV12-3 or TRBV12-4 and TRBJ2-5; TRBD1 aligns across 8 bases. The length of the CDR3 is 15 residues. V was pared by 6 bases and J by 5 bases, with 11 bases of the junction left unmatched. This chain's CDR3 is CASSGQGVVGETQYF. As DNA, the CDR3 is TGTGCCAGCAGCGGACAGGGCGTAGTCGGTGAGACCCAGTACTTC.

There are many counts of this clonotype. The chain recombines TRBV20-1 with TRBJ2-1; 13 bases agree with TRBD2. This CDR3 is built from 15 residues. Germline loops: CDR1 DFQATT, CDR2 SNEGSKA (reference sequence). The junction had 5 bases not matched to a gene; V was cut back by 3 bases and J by 6 bases. In DNA, the CDR3 is TGCAGTGCTAGTGGGACTAGCGGGAATATCAATGAGCAGTTCTTC. It translates to CSASGTSGNINEQFF.

This chain connects TRBV7-3 to TRBJ2-2, with D tentatively TRBD2 (5 bases). Trimming pared 2 bases from V and 4 bases from J, leaving 11 bases between. The CDR3 runs to 15 residues. Per germline, CDR1 SGHTA and CDR2 FQGTGA. This CDR3 is CASSLSASLTGELFF. The CDR3 DNA follows: TGTGCCAGCAGCTTATCGGCTAGCCTCACCGGGGAGCTGTTTTTT.

In this sample, this clonotype turned up a few times. The genes are TRBV4-1 and TRBJ2-5, with 7 bases fitting TRBD2. The germline gives CDR1 MGHRA, CDR2 YSYEKL. The CDR3 has 15 residues. V was pared by 5 bases and J by 5 bases, with 11 bases of the junction left unmatched. CDR3 in amino acids: CASSKQTSLTETQYF. The DNA for the CDR3 is TGCGCCAGCAGCAAACAGACTAGCTTAACGGAGACCCAGTACTTC.

This clonotype has only a few counts. The chain couples TRBV4-3 to TRBJ2-6; D not resolved. There are 20 residues in the CDR3. V was cut by 0 bases and J by 2 bases, with 20 bases left in between. Germline V gives CDR1 LGHNA, CDR2 YSLEER. The DNA for the CDR3 is TGCGCCAGCAGCCAAGATCCCAGCTTAGCTTCCAGGACTGGGGCCAACGTCCTGACTTTC. Protein: CASSQDPSLASRTGANVLTF.

This clonotype occurred a few times. The chain joins TRBV6-5 to TRBJ2-3; TRBD2 matches at 11 bases. After removal of 0 bases from V and 5 bases from J, the junction contained 7 bases not matched to a gene. Germline assignment: CDR1 MNHEY and CDR2 SVGAGI. This CDR3 is built from 17 residues. CDR3: CASSYSKLGLAEDTQYF. CDR3 DNA: TGTGCCAGCAGTTACTCGAAGTTGGGACTAGCGGAAGATACGCAGTATTTT.

The chain uses TRBV12-3 or TRBV12-4 and TRBJ2-3, with D possibly being TRBD2 (6 bases). This CDR3 has 14 residues. With 5 bases removed from V and 6 bases from J, the gap between germline ends came to 15 bases. CDR3 residues: CASSPRAGMDTQYF. The CDR3 region has the DNA TGTGCCAGCAGTCCCAGGGCGGGGATGGATACGCAGTATTTT.

This clonotype was recorded at least ten times. The chain joins TRBV28 to TRBJ2-1; no definite D call. With 10 bases removed from V and 5 bases from J, the gap between germline ends came to 21 bases. The CDR3 length is 15 residues. Germline V gives CDR1 MDHEN, CDR2 SYDVKM. This CDR3 reads CATAPGHRGDNEQFF. The CDR3 DNA is TGTGCCACCGCACCCGGGCATCGTGGGGACAATGAGCAGTTCTTC.

The chain combines TRBV5-1 with TRBJ2-1; D gene uncertain. The CDR3 has 14 residues. Looked up from germline, CDR1 is SGHRS and CDR2 is YFSETQ. V was cut by 1 base and J by 4 bases, with 9 bases left in between. CDR3 sequence (DNA): TGCGCCAGCAGCTTGTTGCCGGAGTACAATGAGCAGTTCTTC. This translates into CASSLLPEYNEQFF.

In this sample, this clonotype turned up a few times. This sequence joins TRBV5-1 and TRBJ1-4, with no clear D. The V gene lost 3 bases and the J gene lost 4 bases, with 7 bases spanning the gap. Germline lookup yields CDR1 SGHRS and CDR2 YFSETQ. There are 13 residues in the CDR3. The CDR3 sequence: CASSSPVNEKLFF. CDR3 nucleotide sequence: TGCGCCAGCAGCTCTCCGGTTAATGAAAAACTGTTTTTT.

Ten or more counts support this clonotype. The rearrangement uses TRBV6-1 and TRBJ2-2; 12 bases are a match to TRBD1. Germline V gene data show CDR1 as MNHNS and CDR2 as SASEGT. The CDR3 is 16 residues long. J gave up 5 bases and V 6 bases, and 7 bases lay outside the gene matches. CDR3 amino acids: CASSHRGQGATGELFF. For the CDR3, the DNA is TGTGCCAGCAGCCATCGGGGACAGGGGGCAACCGGGGAGCTGTTTTTT.

The gene calls are TRBV5-1 and TRBJ2-5; D possibly corresponds to TRBD2 (7 bases). Germline V gene sequence: CDR1 SGHRS, CDR2 YFSETQ. Trimming took off 7 bases at V and 0 bases at J, with 13 bases between the two ends. The CDR3 covers 14 residues. The CDR3 spells CASGGAENQETQYF. As DNA, the CDR3 is TGCGCCAGCGGGGGGGCAGAAAACCAAGAGACCCAGTACTTC.

The genes are TRBV7-9 and TRBJ2-1; 9 bases align to TRBD2. The CDR3 spans 13 residues. The trim removed 6 bases at V and 7 bases at J, leaving 4 bases unmatched. The germline V gene has CDR1 SEHNR and CDR2 FQNEAQ (reference sequence). CDR3 sequence: CASSSTSGNEQFF. CDR3 bases: TGTGCCAGCAGTTCCACTAGCGGGAATGAGCAGTTCTTC.

This clonotype was seen ten or more times. This chain uses TRBV12-3 or TRBV12-4 with TRBJ2-2; D possibly uses TRBD1 or TRBD2 (5 bases each). This CDR3 region has 15 residues. Trimming removed 7 bases at V and 3 bases at J, with 15 bases between. For the CDR3, the DNA is TGTGCCAGCACCCTGGGGCCAGCGGACACCGGGGAGCTGTTTTTT. Translated: CASTLGPADTGELFF.

This clonotype occurred a few times. The chain has TRBV20-1 and TRBJ1-6, with TRBD1 as a possible D gene (6 bases). Trimming removed 4 bases from V and 6 bases from J, with 13 bases in between. The germline gives CDR1 DFQATT, CDR2 SNEGSKA (reference sequence). CDR3 length equals 14 residues. CDR3 bases: TGCAGTGCTATTAGGGACACCGGTAATTCACCCCTCCACTTT. Residues: CSAIRDTGNSPLHF.

This clonotype was counted ten times or more. The chain uses TRBV6-1 and TRBJ2-2; 11 nucleotides line up with TRBD2. CDR1 MNHNS and CDR2 SASEGT come from the germline V gene. J lost 0 bases, V lost 6 bases, and 9 bases had no gene match. There are 18 residues in the CDR3. CDR3 in amino acids: CASRRRTSGPTNTGELFF. The CDR3 DNA follows: TGTGCCAGCAGGCGCCGGACTAGCGGGCCAACGAACACCGGGGAGCTGTTTTTT.